This T cell receptor (beta chain) was captured in a study of blood T cell repertoires in COVID-19. Overall study context: In each case, the material was cDNA or gDNA derived from T cells, B-cell-depleted T cells, or PBMCs.

In germline, CDR1 is LGHNA, CDR2 YNFKEQ. The CDR3 spans 17 residues. V lost 0 bases to trimming and J lost 11 bases; unmatched junction nucleotides: 12. TCRdb's copy holds only in-frame clones and misses some; the assay was immunoSEQ multiplex PCR. Here the sample spans 150,000 to 200,000 clones, around 89% being singletons. This chain joins TRBV4-2 and TRBJ2-1, with 11 bases fitting TRBD2. The clonotype comes from a human donor in a cohort sampled during active COVID-19. Specimen: peripheral blood. CDR3 DNA: TGTGCCAGCAGCCAAGAACTAGCGGGAGTTCTAGTGGCCAAGCAGTTCTTC. Amino acid sequence: CASSQELAGVLVAKQFF.